Below, one T cell receptor beta chain is given with its context. The data were obtained in a study of blood T cell repertoires in COVID-19. At the level of the study: Italy, Spain and the United States were the sources of the convalescent and acute COVID-19 samples. From T cells, B-cell-depleted T cells, or PBMCs came the material, which was cDNA or gDNA.

In the original processing: Amplification with reference gene primers provided the estimates of nucleated cell counts. Repertoires were generated with immunoSEQ multiplex PCR, while TCRdb's copy carries only in-frame clones and drops some. V and J calls and clone size are those listed in that table; D and trimming were worked out from the DNA. This table holds around 200,000 clones, more than 75% found once. Deletions cut 4 bases from V and 8 bases from J, with 9 bases between. CDR1 is LGHDT, CDR2 YNNKEL, per germline (reference sequence). This CDR3 region has 12 residues. The chain links TRBV3-1 (or the pseudogene TRBV3-2) to TRBJ2-1; the D is unclear. Sequencing was performed on peripheral blood. The TCR was taken from an elderly woman with acute or convalescent COVID-19. DNA of the CDR3: TGTGCCAGCAGCCTCCTCTATGATGAGCAGTTCTTC. This translates into CASSLLYDEQFF.